This T cell receptor (beta chain) was sequenced for a study of beta chain features in type 1 diabetes. The overall study: Comparable age, gender and cell yields were observed in patients relative to healthy donors. Study-wide points: TCRB repertoires of naive, central memory and Treg cells appeared more similar among patients than among healthy donors.

In regard to this clone: Antigen specificity is unknown.

V lost 7 bases, J lost 5 bases, and 13 bases stayed unmatched. Germline values: CDR1 SNHLY, CDR2 FYNNEI. This CDR3 is built from 16 residues. cDNA synthesis used the whole RNA isolate, giving expressed TCRB sequences. TCRdb's copy holds only in-frame clones and misses some; the assay was immunoSEQ multiplex PCR. The table shows 130,000 or so clones, with 9% to 10% occurring only once. The chain couples TRBV2 to TRBJ2-1; the match to TRBD2 covers 8 bases. The sequence was collected from a woman aged 40 to 55 in good health. Sequencing was done on a sample of central memory CD4+ T cells from blood. CDR3 amino acids: CASNRELSGGHNEQFF. The CDR3 DNA reads TGTGCCAGCAATAGAGAACTCAGCGGGGGCCACAATGAGCAGTTCTTC.